Listed here are 14 T cell receptor beta chains from one sample, sequenced in a study of shared clonotypes between healthy human individuals (TCRdb year 2020). The library was built by means of the immunoSEQ multiplex PCR assay. Not all clones reach the TCRdb copy of this immuneACCESS table, which keeps in-frame sequences only. Checked studies attribute under half of the gap to unresolved V genes and leave the rest unexplained. This sample is represented by millions of clones; over 85% of them were singletons. Around 0.13% of the sample goes to the ten largest clones. Sequencing was performed on naive CD4+ T cells sorted from blood. The sample's cell subset or site label is to be understood as: CD45RA+ positively selected. These TCRs come from a man aged 18 to 30 in good health.

The chain is built from TRBV10-2 and TRBJ2-5; D is uncertain. This CDR3 contains 16 residues. Germline V gene lookup returns CDR1 WSHSY and CDR2 SAAADI. V lost 3 bases and J lost 5, with 19 bases in between. CDR3: CASSDSGSSSWETQYF. The CDR3 DNA follows: TGCGCCAGCAGTGACTCCGGGTCCAGCTCGTGGGAGACCCAGTACTTC.

V usage is TRBV15 and J usage is TRBJ2-7, with TRBD1 as a possible D gene (5 bases). Looked up from germline, CDR1 is LNHNV and CDR2 is YYDKDF (reference sequence). Between the trimmed V and J ends, which lost 0 bases and 5 bases, there was a span of 14 bases. The CDR3 is made up of 15 amino acids. The DNA of the CDR3 is TGTGCCACCAGCAGAGATCTGGGGCTAAGGAACGAGCAGTACTTC. Encoded protein: CATSRDLGLRNEQYF.

V and J are TRBV11-2 and TRBJ2-7, with a weak D call TRBD2 (5 bases). V lost 7 bases and J 3 bases, leaving 19 bases between the germline ends. The CDR3 contains 15 residues. Germline V CDR1 and CDR2: SGHAT, FQNNGV. The CDR3 loop is CASTLSGRGRYEQYF. CDR3 nucleotide sequence: TGTGCCAGCACCCTCTCCGGACGAGGGCGCTACGAGCAGTACTTC. Drawing the rest from reference TRBV11-2 and TRBJ2-7, the complete variable domain is EAGVAQSPRYKIIEKRQSVAFWCNPISGHATLYWYQQILGQGPKLLIQFQNNGVVDDSQLPKDRFSAERLKGVDSTLKIQPAKLEDSAVYLCASTLSGRGRYEQYFGPGTRLTVT.

The J gene is TRBJ2-7, the V gene TRBV6-5, with TRBD1 identical over 7 bases. The CDR3 sequence is 14 residues long. V was pared by 5 bases and J by 2 bases, with 6 bases of the junction left unmatched. CDR1 and CDR2 (germline): MNHEY, SVGAGI. CDR3 bases: TGTGCCAGCAGTCCAGGGACAGAAGCCTACGAGCAGTACTTC. Its protein product is CASSPGTEAYEQYF.

Turning to this clone: The sample contains more than one DNA sequence encoding this CDR3. The V and J genes are TRBV30 and TRBJ2-7, with TRBD1 as a possible D gene (6 bases). CDR1 GTSNPN and CDR2 SVGIG come from the germline V gene (reference sequence). Trimming removed 1 base from V and 1 base from J, with 8 bases in between. There are 13 residues in the CDR3. The CDR3 sequence is CAWSGRGSYEQYF. CDR3 sequence (DNA): TGTGCCTGGAGTGGCAGGGGTTCCTACGAGCAGTACTTC.

The V gene is TRBV18, the J gene TRBJ1-4, with D unclear. With 4 bases removed from V and 0 bases from J, the gap between germline ends came to 12 bases. The CDR3 has 16 amino acids. CDR1 is KGHSH and CDR2 is LQKENI in the germline V gene. The CDR3 coding sequence is TGTGCCAGCTCACTTACTTCGTCCCCAACTAATGAAAAACTGTTTTTT. The encoded protein is CASSLTSSPTNEKLFF.

The genes are TRBV19 and TRBJ1-3, with D perhaps TRBD1 (5 bases). The CDR3 extends over 13 amino acids. V lost 3 bases and J 3 bases, leaving 6 bases between the germline ends. Germline V gene sequence: CDR1 LNHDA, CDR2 SQIVND (reference sequence). CDR3 DNA: TGTGCCAGTAGTATTGACAGTGGAAACACCATATATTTT. The encoded protein is CASSIDSGNTIYF.

V and J are TRBV30 and TRBJ2-1; D possibly corresponds to TRBD1 (6 bases). This CDR3 spans 12 amino acids. Trimming pared 4 bases from V and 8 bases from J, leaving 12 bases between. The germline CDR1 and CDR2 sequences are GTSNPN and SVGIG (reference sequence). CDR3 protein: CAWTPRGDEQFF. CDR3 coding DNA: TGTGCCTGGACCCCCAGGGGTGATGAGCAGTTCTTC.

This chain joins TRBV7-2 and TRBJ1-4, with D uncertain. This CDR3 comprises 14 residues. The V gene lost 4 bases and the J gene lost 5 bases, with 11 bases spanning the gap. CDR1 and CDR2 from the germline V gene are SGHTA and FQGNSA. The CDR3 bases are TGTGCCAGCAGCTCCCGGGCCTGGAATGAAAAACTGTTTTTT. Protein product: CASSSRAWNEKLFF.

The chain uses TRBV4-2 and TRBJ2-1; 9 bases are shared with TRBD2. J gave up 4 bases and V 6 bases, and 13 bases lay outside the gene matches. The CDR3 is 17 amino acids. The V gene's germline CDR1 is LGHNA and CDR2 YNFKEQ. The CDR3 DNA follows: TGTGCCAGCAGGACGGAATTAATAGCGGGGGCTTACAATGAGCAGTTCTTC. Translating it yields CASRTELIAGAYNEQFF.

The chain uses TRBV18 and TRBJ1-4, with 7 bases lining up with TRBD1. The CDR3 length is 15 residues. V was clipped by 4 bases and J by 4 bases; unmatched bases: 6. Germline-derived CDR1 and CDR2 are KGHSH and LQKENI. The CDR3 bases are TGTGCCAGCTCACTGACAGGGCTCGGTAATGAAAAACTGTTTTTT. It codes for CASSLTGLGNEKLFF.

This chain connects TRBV18 to TRBJ2-2; D is uncertain. Germline CDR1 and CDR2: KGHSH and LQKENI. The V end lost 8 bases, the J end lost 6 bases, and 4 bases lay between the germline ends. The CDR3 extends over 10 amino acids. The CDR3: CASASGELFF. The CDR3, as DNA: TGTGCCAGCGCGTCCGGGGAGCTGTTTTTT. Based on the CDR3 plus reference TRBV18 and TRBJ2-2, the full variable domain is NAGVMQNPRHLVRRRGQEARLRCSPMKGHSHVYWYRQLPEEGLKFMVYLQKENIIDESGMPKERFSAEFPKEGPSILRIQQVVRGDSAAYFCASASGELFFGEGSRLTVL.

As for this clone: Additional DNA sequences in this sample encode the identical CDR3. This sequence joins TRBV2 and TRBJ1-2; no definite D call. The CDR3 runs 13 residues. The V end was cut by 1 base, the J end by 4 bases, with 7 bases between. Germline CDR1 reads SNHLY; CDR2 reads FYNNEI. The CDR3 loop is CASSEGGRYGYTF. For the CDR3, the DNA is TGTGCCAGCAGTGAAGGCGGACGCTATGGCTACACCTTC. Supplemented by reference TRBV2 and TRBJ1-2, the full variable domain reads EPEVTQTPSHQVTQMGQEVILRCVPISNHLYFYWYRQILGQKVEFLVSFYNNEISEKSEIFDDQFSVERPDGSNFTLKIRSTKLEDSAMYFCASSEGGRYGYTFGSGTRLTVV.

V usage is TRBV6-4 and J usage is TRBJ2-6, with 9 bases matching TRBD2. The CDR3 sequence is 15 residues long. Looked up from germline, CDR1 is MRHNA and CDR2 is SNTAGT. V was pared by 6 bases and J by 3 bases, with 3 bases of the junction left unmatched. The CDR3 sequence is CASRPLAGGANVLTF. DNA of the CDR3: TGTGCCAGCAGGCCACTAGCGGGTGGGGCCAACGTCCTGACTTTC.